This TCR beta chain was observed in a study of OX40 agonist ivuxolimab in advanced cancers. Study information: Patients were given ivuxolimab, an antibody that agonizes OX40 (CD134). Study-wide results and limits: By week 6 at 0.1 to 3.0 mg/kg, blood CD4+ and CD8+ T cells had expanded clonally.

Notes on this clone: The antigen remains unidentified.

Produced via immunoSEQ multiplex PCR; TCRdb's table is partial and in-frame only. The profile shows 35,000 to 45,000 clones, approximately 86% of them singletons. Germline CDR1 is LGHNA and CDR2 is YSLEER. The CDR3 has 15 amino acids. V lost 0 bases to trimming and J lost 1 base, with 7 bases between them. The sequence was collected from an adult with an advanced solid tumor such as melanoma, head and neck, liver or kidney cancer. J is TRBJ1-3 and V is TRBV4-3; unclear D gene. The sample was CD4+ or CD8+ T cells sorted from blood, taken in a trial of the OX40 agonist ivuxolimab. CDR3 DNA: TGCGCCAGCAGCCAAGATCTAGGGTCTGGAAACACCATATATTTT. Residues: CASSQDLGSGNTIYF.